The 2 T cell receptor beta chains listed next were all sequenced from one sample in a study of cytomegalovirus exposure and HLA in healthy donors. In the PCR, 60 Vbeta and 13 Jbeta primers were used. The data were produced by immunoSEQ multiplex PCR, yet TCRdb's version contains in-frame clones alone and is incomplete. The sample consists of 160,000 or so clones, roughly 85% of them appearing once. The sequenced sample was PBMCs. The receptors originated from a middle-aged woman in good health and CMV-seronegative.

This clone was seen only once. J is TRBJ2-5 and V is TRBV23-1; 9 nucleotides line up with TRBD2. TRBV23-1 is labeled an ORF, and its function is uncertain. CDR3 length: 15 amino acids. After removal of 6 bases from V and 3 bases from J, the junction contained 8 bases not matched to a gene. The CDR3, as DNA: TGCGCCAGCAGCCGCATCCGCGGGGGGGAAGAGACCCAGTACTTC. It encodes CASSRIRGGEETQYF.

V is TRBV5-1 and J is TRBJ2-7; TRBD2 matches at 8 bases. This CDR3 is 12 amino acids long. In germline, CDR1 is SGHRS, CDR2 YFSETQ. J gave up 3 bases and V 7 bases, and 3 bases lay outside the gene matches. Here the CDR3 DNA reads TGCGCCAGCTCCGGGGGGGTCTACGAGCAGTACTTC. It is translated as CASSGGVYEQYF.